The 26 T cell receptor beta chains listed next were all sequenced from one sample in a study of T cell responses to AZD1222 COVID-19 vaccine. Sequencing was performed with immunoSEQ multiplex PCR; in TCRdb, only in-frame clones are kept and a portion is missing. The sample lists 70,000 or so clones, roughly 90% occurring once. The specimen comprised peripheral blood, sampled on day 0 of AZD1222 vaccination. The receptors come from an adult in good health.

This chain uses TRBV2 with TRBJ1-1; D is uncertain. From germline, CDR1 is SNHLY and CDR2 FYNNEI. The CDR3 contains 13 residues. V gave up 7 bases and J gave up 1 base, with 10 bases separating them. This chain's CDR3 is CASNNRGNTEAFF. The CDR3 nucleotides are TGTGCCAGCAACAACAGAGGGAACACTGAAGCTTTCTTT.

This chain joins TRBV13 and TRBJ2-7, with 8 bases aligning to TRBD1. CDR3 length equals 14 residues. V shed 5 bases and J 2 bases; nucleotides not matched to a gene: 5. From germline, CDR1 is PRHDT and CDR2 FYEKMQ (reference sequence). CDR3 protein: CASSIRGPPYEQYF. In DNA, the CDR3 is TGTGCCAGCAGCATCAGGGGGCCTCCCTACGAGCAGTACTTC.

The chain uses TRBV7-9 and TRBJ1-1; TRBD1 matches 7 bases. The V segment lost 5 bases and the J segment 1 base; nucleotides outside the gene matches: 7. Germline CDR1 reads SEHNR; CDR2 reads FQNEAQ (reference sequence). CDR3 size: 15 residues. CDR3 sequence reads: CASSQRQGPNTEAFF. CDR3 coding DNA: TGTGCCAGCAGCCAGAGACAGGGCCCGAACACTGAAGCTTTCTTT. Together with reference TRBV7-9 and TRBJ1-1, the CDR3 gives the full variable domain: DTGVSQNPRHKITKRGQNVTFRCDPISEHNRLYWYRQTLGQGPEFLTYFQNEAQLEKSRLLSDRFSAERPKGSFSTLEIQRTEQGDSAMYLCASSQRQGPNTEAFFGQGTRLTVV.

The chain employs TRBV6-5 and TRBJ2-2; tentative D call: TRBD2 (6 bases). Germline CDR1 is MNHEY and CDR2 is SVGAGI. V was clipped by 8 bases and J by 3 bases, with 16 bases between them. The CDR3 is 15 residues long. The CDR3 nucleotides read TGTGCCAGCCAAAGGGAGGCCCTCCACACCGGGGAGCTGTTTTTT. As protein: CASQREALHTGELFF.

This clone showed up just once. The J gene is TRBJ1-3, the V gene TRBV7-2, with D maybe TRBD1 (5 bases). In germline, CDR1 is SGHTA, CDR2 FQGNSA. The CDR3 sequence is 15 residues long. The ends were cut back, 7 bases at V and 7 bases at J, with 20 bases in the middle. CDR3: CASNALAGSWNTIYF. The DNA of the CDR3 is TGTGCCAGCAACGCTTTAGCAGGGTCGTGGAACACCATATATTTT.

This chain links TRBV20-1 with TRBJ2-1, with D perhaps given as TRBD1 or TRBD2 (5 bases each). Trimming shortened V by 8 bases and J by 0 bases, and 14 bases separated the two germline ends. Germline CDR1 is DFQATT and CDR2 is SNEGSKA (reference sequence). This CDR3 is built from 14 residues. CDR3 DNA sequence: TGCAGTACCAGTGAGGGGAGCTCCTACAATGAGCAGTTCTTC. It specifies CSTSEGSSYNEQFF.

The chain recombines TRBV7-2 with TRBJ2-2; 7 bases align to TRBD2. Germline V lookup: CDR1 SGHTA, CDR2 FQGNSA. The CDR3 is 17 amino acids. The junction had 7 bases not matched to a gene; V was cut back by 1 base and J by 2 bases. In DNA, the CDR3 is TGTGCCAGCAGCTTAGTGGGCGGGAGAGGCAACACCGGGGAGCTGTTTTTT. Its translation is CASSLVGGRGNTGELFF. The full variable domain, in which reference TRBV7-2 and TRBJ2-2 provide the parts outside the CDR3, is GAGVSQSPSNKVTEKGKDVELRCDPISGHTALYWYRQSLGQGLEFLIYFQGNSAPDKSGLPSDRFSAERTGGSVSTLTIQRTQQEDSAVYLCASSLVGGRGNTGELFFGEGSRLTVL.

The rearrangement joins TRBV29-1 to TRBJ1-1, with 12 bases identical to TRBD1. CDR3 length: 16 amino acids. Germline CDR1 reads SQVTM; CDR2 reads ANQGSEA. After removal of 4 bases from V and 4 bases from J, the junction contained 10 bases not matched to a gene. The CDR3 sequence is CSVVLGTGGRGTEAFF. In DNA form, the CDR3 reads TGCAGCGTTGTACTTGGGACAGGGGGCCGTGGCACTGAAGCTTTCTTT. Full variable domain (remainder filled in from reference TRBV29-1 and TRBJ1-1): SAVISQKPSRDICQRGTSLTIQCQVDSQVTMMFWYRQQPGQSLTLIATANQGSEATYESGFVIDKFPISRPNLTFSTLTVSNMSPEDSSIYLCSVVLGTGGRGTEAFFGQGTRLTVV.

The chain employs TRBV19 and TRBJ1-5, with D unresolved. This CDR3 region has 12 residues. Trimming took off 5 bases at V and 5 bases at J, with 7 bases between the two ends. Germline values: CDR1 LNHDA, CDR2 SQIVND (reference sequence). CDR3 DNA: TGTGCCAGTAGTCCCCTGGATCAGCCCCAGCATTTT. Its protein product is CASSPLDQPQHF.

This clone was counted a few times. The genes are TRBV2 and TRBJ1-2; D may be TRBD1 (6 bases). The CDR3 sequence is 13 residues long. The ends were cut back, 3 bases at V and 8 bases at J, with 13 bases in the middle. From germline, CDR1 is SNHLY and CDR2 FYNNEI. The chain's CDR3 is CASSDRGGQGYTF. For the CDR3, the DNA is TGTGCCAGCAGTGATAGAGGGGGGCAAGGCTACACCTTC. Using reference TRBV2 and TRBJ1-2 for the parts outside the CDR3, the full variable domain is EPEVTQTPSHQVTQMGQEVILRCVPISNHLYFYWYRQILGQKVEFLVSFYNNEISEKSEIFDDQFSVERPDGSNFTLKIRSTKLEDSAMYFCASSDRGGQGYTFGSGTRLTVV.

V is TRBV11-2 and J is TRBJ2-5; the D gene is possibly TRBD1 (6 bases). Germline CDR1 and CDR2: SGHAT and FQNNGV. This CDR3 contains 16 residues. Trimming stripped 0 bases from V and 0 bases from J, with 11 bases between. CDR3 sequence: CASSLERGKNQETQYF. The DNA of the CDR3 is TGTGCCAGCAGCTTAGAGAGGGGGAAAAACCAAGAGACCCAGTACTTC. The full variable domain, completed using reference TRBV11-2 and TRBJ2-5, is EAGVAQSPRYKIIEKRQSVAFWCNPISGHATLYWYQQILGQGPKLLIQFQNNGVVDDSQLPKDRFSAERLKGVDSTLKIQPAKLEDSAVYLCASSLERGKNQETQYFGPGTRLLVL.

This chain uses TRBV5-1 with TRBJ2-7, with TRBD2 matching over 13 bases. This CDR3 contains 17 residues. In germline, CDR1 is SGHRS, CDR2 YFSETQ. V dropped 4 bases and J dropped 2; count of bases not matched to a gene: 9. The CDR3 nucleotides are TGCGCCAGCAGCACCGATGGGACTAGCGGGATTACCTACGAGCAGTACTTC. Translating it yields CASSTDGTSGITYEQYF.

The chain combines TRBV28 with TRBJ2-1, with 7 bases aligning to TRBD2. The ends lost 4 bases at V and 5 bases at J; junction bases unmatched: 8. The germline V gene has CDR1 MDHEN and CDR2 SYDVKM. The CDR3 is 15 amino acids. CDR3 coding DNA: TGTGCCAGCAGTTCTGGGGCTAGCGGAAACAATGAGCAGTTCTTC. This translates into CASSSGASGNNEQFF.

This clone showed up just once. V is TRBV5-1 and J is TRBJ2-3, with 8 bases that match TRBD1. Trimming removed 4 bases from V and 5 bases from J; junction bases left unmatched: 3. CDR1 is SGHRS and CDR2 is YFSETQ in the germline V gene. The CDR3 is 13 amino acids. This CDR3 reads CASSGTGIDTQYF. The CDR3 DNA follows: TGCGCCAGCAGCGGGACAGGTATAGATACGCAGTATTTT. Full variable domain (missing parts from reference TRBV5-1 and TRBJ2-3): KAGVTQTPRYLIKTRGQQVTLSCSPISGHRSVSWYQQTPGQGLQFLFEYFSETQRNKGNFPGRFSGRQFSNSRSEMNVSTLELGDSALYLCASSGTGIDTQYFGPGTRLTVL.

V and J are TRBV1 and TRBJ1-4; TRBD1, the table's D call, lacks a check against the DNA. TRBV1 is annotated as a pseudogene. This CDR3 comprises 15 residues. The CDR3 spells CTSSRRQGASEKLFF. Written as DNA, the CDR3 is TGCACCAGCAGCCGAAGACAGGGGGCTAGTGAAAAACTGTTTTTT.

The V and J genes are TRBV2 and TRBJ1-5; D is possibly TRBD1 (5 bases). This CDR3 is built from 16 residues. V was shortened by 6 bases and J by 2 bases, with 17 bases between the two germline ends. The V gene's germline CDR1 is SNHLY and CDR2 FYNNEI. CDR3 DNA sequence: TGTGCCAGCAGAGGTGGGGGAGCTCTCGGCAATCAGCCCCAGCATTTT. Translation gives CASRGGGALGNQPQHF.

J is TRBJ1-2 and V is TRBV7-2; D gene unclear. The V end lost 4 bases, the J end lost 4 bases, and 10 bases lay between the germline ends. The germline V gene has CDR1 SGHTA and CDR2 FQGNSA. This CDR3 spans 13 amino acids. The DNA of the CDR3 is TGTGCCAGCAGCTCACCGGGCCGCTATGGCTACACCTTC. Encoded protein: CASSSPGRYGYTF. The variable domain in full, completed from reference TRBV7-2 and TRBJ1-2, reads GAGVSQSPSNKVTEKGKDVELRCDPISGHTALYWYRQSLGQGLEFLIYFQGNSAPDKSGLPSDRFSAERTGGSVSTLTIQRTQQEDSAVYLCASSSPGRYGYTFGSGTRLTVV.

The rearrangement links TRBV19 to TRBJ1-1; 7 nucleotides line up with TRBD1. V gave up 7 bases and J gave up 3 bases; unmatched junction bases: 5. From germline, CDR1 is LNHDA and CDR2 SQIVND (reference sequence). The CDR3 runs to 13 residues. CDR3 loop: CASNNRGDTEAFF. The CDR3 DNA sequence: TGTGCCAGTAACAACAGGGGTGACACTGAAGCTTTCTTT.

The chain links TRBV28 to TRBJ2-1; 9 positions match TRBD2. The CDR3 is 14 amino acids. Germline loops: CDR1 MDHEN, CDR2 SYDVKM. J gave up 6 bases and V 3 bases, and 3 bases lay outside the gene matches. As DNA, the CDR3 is TGTGCCAGCAGTTTCATAGCGGGAGTCAATGAGCAGTTCTTC. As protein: CASSFIAGVNEQFF.

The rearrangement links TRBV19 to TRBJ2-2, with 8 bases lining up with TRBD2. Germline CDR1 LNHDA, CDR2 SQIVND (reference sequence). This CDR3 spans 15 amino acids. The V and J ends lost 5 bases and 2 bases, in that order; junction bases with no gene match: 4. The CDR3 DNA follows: TGTGCCAGTAGTGACGGACTAGCTAACACCGGGGAGCTGTTTTTT. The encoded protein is CASSDGLANTGELFF.

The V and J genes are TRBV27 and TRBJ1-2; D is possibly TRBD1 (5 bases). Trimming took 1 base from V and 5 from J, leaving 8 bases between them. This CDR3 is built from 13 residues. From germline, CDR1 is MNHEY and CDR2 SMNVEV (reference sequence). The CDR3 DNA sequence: TGTGCCAGCAGTTTATATCAGGGTTATGGCTACACCTTC. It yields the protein CASSLYQGYGYTF.

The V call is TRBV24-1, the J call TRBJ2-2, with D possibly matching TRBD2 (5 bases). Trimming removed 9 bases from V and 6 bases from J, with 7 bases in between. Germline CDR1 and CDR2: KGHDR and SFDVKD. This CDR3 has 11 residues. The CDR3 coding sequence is TGTGCCACCGGGAGAGCCGGGGAGCTGTTTTTT. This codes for CATGRAGELFF.

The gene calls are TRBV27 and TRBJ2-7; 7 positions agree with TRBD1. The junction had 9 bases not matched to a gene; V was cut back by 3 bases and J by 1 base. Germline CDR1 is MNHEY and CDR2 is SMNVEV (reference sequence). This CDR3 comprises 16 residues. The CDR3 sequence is CASSLVGTAISYEQYF. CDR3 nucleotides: TGTGCCAGCAGTTTGGTCGGGACAGCTATTTCCTACGAGCAGTACTTC.

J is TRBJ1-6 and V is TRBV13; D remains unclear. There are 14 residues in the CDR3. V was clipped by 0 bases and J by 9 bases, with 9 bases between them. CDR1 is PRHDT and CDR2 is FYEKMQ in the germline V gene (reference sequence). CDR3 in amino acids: CASSLGGRGSPLHF. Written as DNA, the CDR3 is TGTGCCAGCAGCTTAGGCGGGCGAGGTTCACCCCTCCACTTT.

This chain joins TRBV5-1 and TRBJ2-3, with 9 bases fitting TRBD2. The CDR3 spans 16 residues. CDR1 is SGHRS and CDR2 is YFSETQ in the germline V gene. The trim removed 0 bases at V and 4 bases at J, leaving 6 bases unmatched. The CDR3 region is CASSLVLAGVADTQYF. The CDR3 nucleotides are TGCGCCAGCAGCTTGGTGTTAGCGGGAGTAGCAGATACGCAGTATTTT.

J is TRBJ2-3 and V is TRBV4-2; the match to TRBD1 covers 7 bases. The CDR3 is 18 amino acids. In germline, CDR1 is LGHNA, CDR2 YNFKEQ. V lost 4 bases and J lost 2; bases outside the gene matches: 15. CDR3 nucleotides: TGTGCCAGCAGCCCAAGGGATCCAGGGGGATGGGACACAGATACGCAGTATTTT. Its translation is CASSPRDPGGWDTDTQYF.